This T cell receptor (beta chain) was sequenced for a study of response to subunit inactivated influenza vaccine. CDR3 length equals 13 residues. V was shortened by 2 bases and J by 4 bases, with 9 bases between the two germline ends. Germline-derived CDR1 and CDR2 are SNHLY and FYNNEI. MiXCR was run by TCRdb on the RT-PCR reads, yielding one entry per CDR3 protein. Altogether 500,000 to 750,000 distinct CDR3 sequences are present, around 13% being singletons, with the ten largest covering around 10%. Sample: PBMCs from blood, taken approximately 12 days after vaccination. The gene calls are TRBV2 and TRBJ2-7; a weak D match, TRBD1 (5 bases). The TCR was taken from a man over 45 who received an inactivated influenza vaccine. The CDR3 reads CASSEIQGYEQYF. The CDR3 coding sequence is TGTGCCAGCAGTGAAATTCAGGGATACGAGCAGTACTTC.